This TCR beta chain emerged from a study of blood T cell repertoires in COVID-19. CDR1 is SNHLY and CDR2 is FYNNEI in the germline V gene. The CDR3 runs to 15 residues. V lost 10 bases and J lost 7, with 20 bases in between. The method was immunoSEQ multiplex PCR; TCRdb's version includes in-frame clones alone and lacks a portion of them. In the table there are roughly 160,000 clones, roughly 88% of which are singletons. V usage is TRBV2 and J usage is TRBJ1-6; D might be TRBD1 (5 bases). The sequenced sample was PBMCs or T cells enriched from blood (not recorded which). The clonotype was recovered from a woman aged 55-75 years who had recovered from COVID-19. The CDR3 DNA sequence: TGTGCCACCACTCCGGGACTTGGCGCGAATTCACCCCTCCACTTT. It is translated as CATTPGLGANSPLHF. Together with reference TRBV2 and TRBJ1-6, the CDR3 gives the full variable domain: EPEVTQTPSHQVTQMGQEVILRCVPISNHLYFYWYRQILGQKVEFLVSFYNNEISEKSEIFDDQFSVERPDGSNFTLKIRSTKLEDSAMYFCATTPGLGANSPLHFGNGTRLTVT.